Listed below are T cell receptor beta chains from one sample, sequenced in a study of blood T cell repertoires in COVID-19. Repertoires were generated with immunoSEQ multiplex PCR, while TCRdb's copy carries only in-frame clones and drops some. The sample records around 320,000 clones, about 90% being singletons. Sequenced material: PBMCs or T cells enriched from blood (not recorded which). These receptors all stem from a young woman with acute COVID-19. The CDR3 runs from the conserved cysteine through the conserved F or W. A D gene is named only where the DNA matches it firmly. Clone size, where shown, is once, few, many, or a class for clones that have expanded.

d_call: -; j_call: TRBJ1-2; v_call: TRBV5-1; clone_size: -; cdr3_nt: TGCGCCAGCAGCTGGTCGGGGCAGGGGCACTATGGCTACACCTTC; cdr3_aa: CASSWSGQGHYGYTF
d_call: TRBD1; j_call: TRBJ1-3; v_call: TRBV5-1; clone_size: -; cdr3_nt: TGCGCCAGCAGGACAGGGGGCTATGAAAACTCTGGAAACACCATATATTTT; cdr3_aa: CASRTGGYENSGNTIYF
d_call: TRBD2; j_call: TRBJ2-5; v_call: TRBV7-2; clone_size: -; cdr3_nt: TGTGCCAGCAGCTCGTTACTAGCGGTGGGGGAGACCCAGTACTTC; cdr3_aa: CASSSLLAVGETQYF
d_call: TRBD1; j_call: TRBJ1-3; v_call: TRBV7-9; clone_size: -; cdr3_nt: TGTGCCGGACAGGGGGCCGGCAACACCATATATTTT; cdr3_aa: CAGQGAGNTIYF
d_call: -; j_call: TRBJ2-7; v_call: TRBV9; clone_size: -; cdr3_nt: TGTGCCAGCAGCGCCCGAGGAGGGGTTAGCTCCTACGAGCAGTACTTC; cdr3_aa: CASSARGGVSSYEQYF
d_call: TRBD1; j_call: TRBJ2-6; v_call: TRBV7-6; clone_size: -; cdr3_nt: TGTGCCAGCAGCCCGCGGGACAGGCCCTATTCGGCCAACGTCCTGACTTTC; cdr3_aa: CASSPRDRPYSANVLTF
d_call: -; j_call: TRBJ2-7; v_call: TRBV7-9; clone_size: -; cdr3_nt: TGTGCCAGCAGCTTAATCGGACAGTCCTACGAGCAGTACTTC; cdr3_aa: CASSLIGQSYEQYF
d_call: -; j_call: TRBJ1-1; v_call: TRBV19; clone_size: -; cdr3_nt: TGTGCCAGTAGTCCCTCTTATGGACAGCGGTCGGGCACTGAAGCTTTCTTT; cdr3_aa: CASSPSYGQRSGTEAFF
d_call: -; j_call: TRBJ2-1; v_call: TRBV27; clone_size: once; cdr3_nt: TGTGCCAGCAGTTTCCAACTCCCCGGGGATGAGCAGTTCTTC; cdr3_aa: CASSFQLPGDEQFF
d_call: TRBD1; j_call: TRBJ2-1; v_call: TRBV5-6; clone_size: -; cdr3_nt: TGTGCCAGCAGCTTGGGACAGGGGAGGTATGAGCAGTTCTTC; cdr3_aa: CASSLGQGRYEQFF
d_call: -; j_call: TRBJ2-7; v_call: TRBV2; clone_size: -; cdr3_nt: TGTGCCAGCAGGGAGAAGGGGGGGGCGAGCTCCTACGAGCAGTACTTC; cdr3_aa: CASREKGGASSYEQYF
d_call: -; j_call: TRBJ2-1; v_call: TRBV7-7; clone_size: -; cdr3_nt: TGTGCTAGCAGCTTAAATTATGGCAGCTCCTACAATGAGCAGTTCTTC; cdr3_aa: CASSLNYGSSYNEQFF